Each of the 9 T cell receptor beta chains below was sequenced from the same sample in a study of Ad26.COV2.S vaccination and SARS-CoV-2 variants. Profiled with immunoSEQ multiplex PCR; TCRdb holds only in-frame clones, not every one. Of roughly 330,000 clones in the sample, roughly 90% are singletons; the top ten hold 4.5% to 7%. Treatment given: around 19 received Ad26.COV2.S at low or high dose, single or two shots; about 5 received placebo; per-sample allocation not given. Following the first vaccine or placebo injection, samples were taken on day 63. Sequences were derived from peripheral blood, sampled in a trial of Ad26.COV2.S vaccine versus placebo. The receptors originated from a person aged 18-60 years who received the Ad26.COV2.S COVID-19 vaccine or a placebo.

The J gene is TRBJ2-1, the V gene TRBV6-6; TRBD2 matches at 12 bases. V lost 5 bases and J lost 8; bases outside the gene matches: 10. This CDR3 comprises 16 residues. Germline values: CDR1 MNHNY, CDR2 SVGAGI (reference sequence). The CDR3 coding sequence is TGTGCCAGCAGTCGAACCGGTGGACTAGCGGGGTATGAGCAGTTCTTC. This encodes CASSRTGGLAGYEQFF.

This clone was detected once. V gene TRBV20-1 combines with J gene TRBJ2-3; possibly TRBD2 for D (6 bases). Germline CDR1 DFQATT, CDR2 SNEGSKA (reference sequence). The CDR3 is 14 residues long. The germline V and J ends were trimmed by 3 bases and 2 bases, with 12 bases remaining between them. The CDR3 here is CSASTGSHTDTQYF. The CDR3 DNA follows: TGCAGTGCTAGTACCGGGAGCCACACAGATACGCAGTATTTT.

The V call is TRBV4-1, the J call TRBJ1-1, with TRBD1 as a possible D gene (5 bases). The CDR3 runs 16 residues. Trimming removed 5 bases from V and 3 bases from J, with 19 bases in between. Germline V gene lookup returns CDR1 MGHRA and CDR2 YSYEKL. For the CDR3, the DNA is TGCGCCAGCAGCTCACAAGAAAGGGGCCCGGACACTGAAGCTTTCTTT. It specifies CASSSQERGPDTEAFF.

V usage is TRBV4-2 and J usage is TRBJ1-3; a weak D match, TRBD1 (5 bases). V lost 4 bases to trimming and J lost 0 bases, with 13 bases between them. Germline CDR1 reads LGHNA; CDR2 reads YNFKEQ. This CDR3 contains 16 residues. CDR3 DNA sequence: TGTGCCAGCAGCCCCGGGGCCGCGGGCTCTGGAAACACCATATATTTT. This sequence encodes CASSPGAAGSGNTIYF.

The chain links TRBV5-1 to TRBJ1-1, with unresolved D. CDR1 SGHRS and CDR2 YFSETQ come from the germline V gene. The CDR3 contains 14 residues. Trimming removed 1 base from V and 1 base from J, with 8 bases in between. CDR3 residues: CASSLYAANTEAFF. CDR3 DNA: TGCGCCAGCAGCTTGTACGCGGCGAACACTGAAGCTTTCTTT.

This sequence joins TRBV4-1 and TRBJ1-1, with a possible D match to TRBD1 (5 bases). CDR3 length equals 15 residues. Deletions cut 1 base from V and 3 bases from J, with 12 bases between. CDR1 and CDR2 (germline): MGHRA, YSYEKL. The CDR3 DNA is TGCGCCAGCAGCCAAGTGTTCCGGGGGGACACTGAAGCTTTCTTT. This gives the protein CASSQVFRGDTEAFF.

The V call is TRBV7-9, the J call TRBJ1-1; D is unresolved. The CDR3 sequence is 12 residues long. CDR1 is SEHNR and CDR2 is FQNEAQ in the germline V gene (reference sequence). Trimming shortened V by 2 bases and J by 8 bases, and 9 bases separated the two germline ends. The CDR3 DNA follows: TGTGCCAGCAGCTTACAACAGACCGAAGCTTTCTTT. Residues: CASSLQQTEAFF.

This chain uses TRBV5-8 with TRBJ2-5; D may be TRBD1 (5 bases). Germline V gene lookup returns CDR1 SGHTS and CDR2 YDEGEE. V gave up 2 bases and J gave up 4 bases, with 30 bases separating them. The CDR3 is 20 residues long. The CDR3: CASSLIKWGSPQSRGETQYF. CDR3 coding DNA: TGTGCCAGCAGCTTAATTAAGTGGGGCAGTCCTCAAAGTAGGGGAGAGACCCAGTACTTC.

The rearrangement links TRBV7-2 to TRBJ1-2; D is unclear. The V and J ends lost 5 bases and 5 bases respectively, with 15 bases between them. The CDR3 is made up of 14 amino acids. CDR1 is SGHTA and CDR2 is FQGNSA in the germline V gene. CDR3 DNA: TGTGCCAGCAGCCAACAAGGATTGCGGTATGGCTACACCTTC. Translation: CASSQQGLRYGYTF.